This T cell receptor beta chain emerged from a study of cytomegalovirus exposure and HLA in healthy donors (dated by TCRdb to about 2017). Turning to the overall study: According to a later analysis, the roughly 120 validation repertoires were produced on the same platform as the 666 repertoires of the first cohort. To predict cytomegalovirus infection status, the study combined high-throughput TCR immunosequencing, statistical association of individual TCRs with disease status, and machine learning. Besides the first cohort of roughly 640 subjects, a separate validation cohort made up of 95 to 150 different subjects was used. The study aimed to test whether cataloging public T cell receptors could reveal signatures of past pathogen exposure.

Libraries came from the immunoSEQ multiplex PCR assay. Per the original workflow: A statistical classification framework was developed to diagnose cytomegalovirus status using the catalog of TCR beta chain sequences. TCRdb took over this immuneACCESS table, retaining in-frame rearrangements with V and J assigned. Such tables are incomplete; in checked studies, under half of the missing clones stem from an unresolved V gene, and the remainder is unexplained. From that table come the V and J calls and clone size; the DNA was used to work out D and trimming. Recorded for this sample are about 56,000 clones; approximately 89% of them occurred a single time. Of the sample, 15% is held by the ten largest clones. Comment on this clone: Its antigen target is currently unknown. No quality values exist for individual bases; no much larger clone is one base distant.

Results and caveats for the whole study, not just this receptor: Most TCR sequences were seen in very few donors, while some public TCRs were found in many individuals. A few of the identified cytomegalovirus-associated TCR beta chains were confirmed in vitro to be specific for cytomegalovirus antigens. A total of 150 to 200 TCR beta chains were listed by the study as associated with cytomegalovirus. Of the cluster scores, approximately 95% were above 0 in a later analysis, which found that TCRs clustered in the first cohort also tended to co-occur in the 120 or so validation repertoires. The classifier was reported to diagnose cytomegalovirus status with high specificity and sensitivity in both the original and validation cohorts. A later analysis had no HLA typing for the validation cohort, so co-occurrence there was scored across all 110 or so repertoires. The authors suggested that the approach could potentially be extended to other disease states and immunological phenotypes.

The CDR3 has 11 amino acids, counting the end cysteine and phenylalanine. Only CDR3 DNA remains: 33 bases, in frame from the first base. Cut back by 5 bases and 3 bases, the V and J ends lie 2 bases apart. CDR1 and CDR2 are read off the germline V gene as SGHVS and FQNEAQ. Donors formed part of the validation cohort, which comprised over a hundred subjects and was distinct from the first cohort of 550 to 850 subjects. The chain employs TRBV7-8 and TRBJ1-3, with no D gene named confidently. Sequenced sample: PBMCs. This TCR came from a woman under 30 in good health and CMV-seronegative. The CDR3 is CASSLGNTIYF. The nucleotides are TGTGCCAGCAGCCTTGGAAACACCATATATTTT.